Sequencing of this T cell receptor beta chain was carried out in a study of T cell repertoires in cytomegalovirus infection. At the level of the study: Public TCR beta signatures were indicative of both CMV infection and a matching HLA type.

TCRdb ran MiXCR on the reads and lists one entry per CDR3 protein. The sample lists roughly 500,000 distinct CDR3 sequences, roughly a third occurring once. Concerning this clonotype itself: Its antigen is still unknown.

The J segment lost 6 bases and the V segment lost 0 bases, leaving 12 bases of the junction unmatched. CDR1 and CDR2 from the germline V gene are LGHNA and YNFKEQ. CDR3 length equals 18 residues. The origin of this receptor is a human donor in good health (CMV status not recorded). Some clones in this sample may be carry-over from other donors' samples. V is TRBV4-2 and J is TRBJ2-3; 10 bases map to TRBD2. The source material was cultured PBMCs, sampled from culture after CMV antigen stimulation. The CDR3 protein is CASSQDPPASGSRDTQYF. In DNA form, the CDR3 reads TGTGCCAGCAGCCAAGACCCCCCGGCTAGCGGGAGTCGCGATACGCAGTATTTT.